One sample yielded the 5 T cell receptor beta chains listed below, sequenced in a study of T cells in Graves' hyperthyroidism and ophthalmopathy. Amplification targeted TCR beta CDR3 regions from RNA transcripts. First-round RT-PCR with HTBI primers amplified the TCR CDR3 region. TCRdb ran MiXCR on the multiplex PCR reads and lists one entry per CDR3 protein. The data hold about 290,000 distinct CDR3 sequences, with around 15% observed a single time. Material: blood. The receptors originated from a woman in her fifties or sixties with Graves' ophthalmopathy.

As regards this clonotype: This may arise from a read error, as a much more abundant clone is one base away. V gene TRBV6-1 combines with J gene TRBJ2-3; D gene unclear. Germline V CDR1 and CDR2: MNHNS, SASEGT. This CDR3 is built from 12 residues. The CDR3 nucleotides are TGTGCCATCAGTCTCTCGGAGGATACGCAGTATTTT. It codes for CAISLSEDTQYF.

CDR3 sequence: CASSSGQGAGNTIYF. In nucleotides, the CDR3 is TGTGCCAGCAGCTCCGGACAGGGGGCAGGAAACACCATATATTTT. The V call is TRBV5-4, the J call TRBJ1-3; 11 nucleotides align to TRBD1. The V segment lost 3 bases and the J segment 4 bases; nucleotides outside the gene matches: 3. Per germline, CDR1 SGHNT and CDR2 YYREEE (reference sequence). The CDR3 runs 15 residues. The variable domain in full, completed from reference TRBV5-4 and TRBJ1-3, reads ETGVTQSPTHLIKTRGQQVTLRCSSQSGHNTVSWYQQALGQGPQFIFQYYREEENGRGNFPPRFSGLQFPNYSSELNVNALELDDSALYLCASSSGQGAGNTIYFGEGSWLTVV.

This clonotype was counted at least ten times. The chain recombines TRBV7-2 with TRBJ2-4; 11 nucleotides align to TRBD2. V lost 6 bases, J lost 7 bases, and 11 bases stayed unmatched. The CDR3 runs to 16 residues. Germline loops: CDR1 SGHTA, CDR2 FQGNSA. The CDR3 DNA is TGTGCCAGCAGACGTACTAGCGGGGGAGGGGGGAACATTCAGTACTTC. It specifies CASRRTSGGGGNIQYF. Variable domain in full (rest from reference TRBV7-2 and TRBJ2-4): GAGVSQSPSNKVTEKGKDVELRCDPISGHTALYWYRQSLGQGLEFLIYFQGNSAPDKSGLPSDRFSAERTGGSVSTLTIQRTQQEDSAVYLCASRRTSGGGGNIQYFGAGTRLSVL.

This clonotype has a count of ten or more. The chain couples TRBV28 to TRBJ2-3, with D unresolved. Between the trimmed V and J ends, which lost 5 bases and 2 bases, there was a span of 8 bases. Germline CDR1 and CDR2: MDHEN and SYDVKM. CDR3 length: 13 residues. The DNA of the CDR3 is TGTGCCAGCAGTCCCCAATTCACAGATACGCAGTATTTT. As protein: CASSPQFTDTQYF.

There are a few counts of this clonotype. DNA of the CDR3: TGCGCCAGCAGCCCCGGGGGAGCAGGGGACCATGGCTACACCTTC. It is translated as CASSPGGAGDHGYTF. The genes are TRBV5-1 and TRBJ1-2, with D perhaps TRBD1 (6 bases). CDR1 is SGHRS, CDR2 YFSETQ, per germline. This CDR3 is built from 15 residues. The V gene lost 4 bases and the J gene lost 6 bases, with 19 bases spanning the gap.